These 30 T cell receptor beta chains came from one sample sequenced in a study of blood T cell repertoires in COVID-19. This table comes from immunoSEQ multiplex PCR, and its TCRdb copy is limited to in-frame clones, with some not included. The repertoire holds 130,000 or so clones, about 89% seen once, with more than 3.5% in the top ten. Sequenced input: peripheral blood. These receptors all come from a man between 60 and 75 years old with COVID-19, enrolled during active disease.

This clone has just one count. The chain has TRBV20-1 and TRBJ2-3, with D perhaps matching TRBD2 (6 bases). This CDR3 has 13 residues. The V end lost 3 bases, the J end lost 2 bases, and 9 bases lay between the germline ends. Germline assignment: CDR1 DFQATT and CDR2 SNEGSKA (reference sequence). The CDR3 spells CSASGGNTDTQYF. CDR3 in DNA: TGCAGTGCTAGTGGCGGGAACACAGATACGCAGTATTTT.

The chain employs TRBV5-1 and TRBJ1-1, with D unresolved. CDR1 SGHRS and CDR2 YFSETQ come from the germline V gene. There are 12 residues in the CDR3. V shed 5 bases and J shed 5 bases, with 10 bases lying between them. The CDR3 here is CASSPAGTEAFF. The CDR3 DNA is TGCGCCAGCAGTCCGGCGGGGACTGAAGCTTTCTTT.

This clone was found once. The chain couples TRBV4-2 to TRBJ1-2; the match to TRBD1 covers 8 bases. Germline V lookup: CDR1 LGHNA, CDR2 YNFKEQ. The CDR3 consists of 14 residues. The ends lost 2 bases at V and 8 bases at J; junction bases unmatched: 7. The CDR3 sequence is CASSQLTGQGGYTF. CDR3 in DNA: TGTGCCAGCAGCCAATTAACAGGACAGGGAGGCTACACCTTC.

This rearrangement joins TRBV5-4 to TRBJ1-1; a weak D match, TRBD1 (5 bases). V was trimmed by 4 bases and J by 7 bases, leaving 14 bases between them. The length of the CDR3 is 13 residues. CDR1 and CDR2 (germline): SGHNT, YYREEE (reference sequence). The CDR3 nucleotides are TGTGCCAGCAGCGTCCAGGGAAAAGATGAAGCTTTCTTT. As protein: CASSVQGKDEAFF.

This chain connects TRBV6-5 to TRBJ1-1; 9 bases match TRBD1. This CDR3 spans 15 amino acids. V dropped 6 bases and J dropped 7; count of bases not matched to a gene: 12. Germline lookup yields CDR1 MNHEY and CDR2 SVGAGI. CDR3 bases: TGTGCCAGCAGCATACCCCGGACAGGGGTTGGTGAAGCTTTCTTT. Amino acid sequence: CASSIPRTGVGEAFF.

The rearrangement joins TRBV12-3 or TRBV12-4 to TRBJ2-7; no reliable D call. CDR3 size: 13 residues. V was shortened by 6 bases and J by 2 bases, with 11 bases between the two germline ends. The CDR3 loop reads CASSPDTTYEQYF. CDR3 sequence (DNA): TGTGCCAGCAGCCCAGACACCACCTACGAGCAGTACTTC.

The chain recombines TRBV7-6 with TRBJ2-7, with 7 bases matching TRBD1. The length of the CDR3 is 13 residues. With V trimmed by 1 base and J by 8 bases, 5 bases remained unmatched. Germline V gene lookup returns CDR1 SGHVS and CDR2 FNYEAQ. CDR3 bases: TGTGCCAGCAGCTTAGGTGGGGGACAGCAGCAGTACTTC. It specifies CASSLGGGQQQYF. The whole variable domain, filled in from reference TRBV7-6 and TRBJ2-7, reads GAGVSQSPRYKVTKRGQDVALRCDPISGHVSLYWYRQALGQGPEFLTYFNYEAQQDKSGLPNDRFSAERPEGSISTLTIQRTEQRDSAMYRCASSLGGGQQQYFGPGTRLTVT.

The chain is built from TRBV19 and TRBJ1-3; possibly TRBD1 for D (5 bases). Germline V gives CDR1 LNHDA, CDR2 SQIVND (reference sequence). The V end was cut by 5 bases, the J end by 0 bases, with 14 bases between. CDR3 length equals 16 residues. The CDR3 region has the DNA TGTGCCAGTAGTTCGCCATCAGACAGCTCTGGAAACACCATATATTTT. It yields the protein CASSSPSDSSGNTIYF.

The chain is built from TRBV9 and TRBJ2-5, with D tentatively TRBD2 (7 bases). The CDR3 has 15 amino acids. The germline V gene encodes CDR1 SGDLS and CDR2 YYNGEE. The ends were cut back, 6 bases at V and 3 bases at J, with 18 bases in the middle. In nucleotides, the CDR3 is TGTGCCAGCAAAAAGGGAGGGGGGAAGGAAGAGACCCAGTACTTC. Its translation is CASKKGGGKEETQYF. The full variable domain, its missing parts supplied by reference TRBV9 and TRBJ2-5, is DSGVTQTPKHLITATGQRVTLRCSPRSGDLSVYWYQQSLDQGLQFLIQYYNGEERAKGNILERFSAQQFPDLHSELNLSSLELGDSALYFCASKKGGGKEETQYFGPGTRLLVL.

This chain connects TRBV11-2 to TRBJ1-3; D gene uncertain. This CDR3 spans 14 amino acids. V lost 3 bases and J lost 4, with 10 bases in between. CDR1 and CDR2 from the germline V gene are SGHAT and FQNNGV. CDR3 coding DNA: TGTGCCAGCAGCTTCGACACTTCAGGAAACACCATATATTTT. Encoded protein: CASSFDTSGNTIYF.

V is TRBV9 and J is TRBJ2-1; a possible D gene is TRBD2 (5 bases). Trimming removed 0 bases from V and 3 bases from J, with 13 bases in between. The CDR3 has 16 residues. Germline loops: CDR1 SGDLS, CDR2 YYNGEE. Written as DNA, the CDR3 is TGTGCCAGCAGCGTAGCAGCGGCGGGTCTCTACAATGAGCAGTTCTTC. As protein: CASSVAAAGLYNEQFF.

The V gene is TRBV28, the J gene TRBJ1-5, with 8 bases matching TRBD1. The CDR3 spans 16 residues. Looked up from germline, CDR1 is MDHEN and CDR2 is SYDVKM. J lost 2 bases, V lost 3 bases, and 6 bases had no gene match. This CDR3 is CASSFPDRGGNQPQHF. CDR3 DNA: TGTGCCAGCAGTTTCCCCGACAGGGGAGGCAATCAGCCCCAGCATTTT.

On this clone itself: The same CDR3 is also encoded by other DNA sequences in this sample. The V and J genes are TRBV18 and TRBJ2-7, with 8 bases that match TRBD1. Germline V gene lookup returns CDR1 KGHSH and CDR2 LQKENI. The CDR3 spans 14 residues. After removal of 3 bases from V and 2 bases from J, the junction contained 3 bases not matched to a gene. The CDR3 reads CASSPGTGPYEQYF. The CDR3 DNA sequence: TGTGCCAGCTCACCCGGGACAGGCCCCTACGAGCAGTACTTC.

J is TRBJ1-6 and V is TRBV3-1 (or the pseudogene TRBV3-2); D possibly corresponds to TRBD1 (5 bases). The CDR3 extends over 15 amino acids. Trimming cost V 4 bases and J 10 bases, with 17 bases left between them. CDR1 and CDR2 (germline): LGHDT, YNNKEL (reference sequence). Written as DNA, the CDR3 is TGTGCCAGCAGCCTGACCCGGGACTCACAATCACCCCTCCACTTT. It specifies CASSLTRDSQSPLHF.

In DNA form, the CDR3 reads TGTGCCACCAATCAAGGGCAGGGTGGGACCCAGTACTTC. It specifies CATNQGQGGTQYF. The chain links TRBV15 to TRBJ2-5; D is possibly TRBD1 (5 bases). Germline V gives CDR1 LNHNV, CDR2 YYDKDF (reference sequence). Trimming pared 7 bases from V and 7 bases from J, leaving 16 bases between. The CDR3 loop spans 13 amino acids.

The chain uses TRBV19 and TRBJ2-7, with D uncertain. The CDR3 consists of 14 residues. Germline CDR1 is LNHDA and CDR2 is SQIVND (reference sequence). V lost 5 bases and J lost 0, with 11 bases in between. The CDR3 DNA reads TGTGCCAGTAGTCCCAACTGGAGCTCCTACGAGCAGTACTTC. Translation gives CASSPNWSSYEQYF.

This rearrangement joins TRBV30 to TRBJ1-6; a weak D match, TRBD1 (5 bases). Germline V CDR1 and CDR2: GTSNPN, SVGIG (reference sequence). This CDR3 is 15 amino acids long. V gave up 2 bases and J gave up 7 bases, with 15 bases separating them. The CDR3 coding sequence is TGTGCCTGGAGTCGTGGGGCCGCAGGGAATTCACCCCTCCACTTT. Its protein product is CAWSRGAAGNSPLHF.

This sequence joins TRBV9 and TRBJ1-6; D is ambiguous. Trimming left V 0 bases short and J 5 bases short, with 6 bases between. Germline V CDR1 and CDR2: SGDLS, YYNGEE. This CDR3 has 14 amino acids. The chain's CDR3 is CASSVGGDNSPLHF. In DNA form, the CDR3 reads TGTGCCAGCAGCGTAGGGGGAGATAATTCACCCCTCCACTTT.

The chain joins TRBV6-2 or TRBV6-3 to TRBJ1-5; 7 bases line up with TRBD1. This CDR3 is 16 amino acids long. With V trimmed by 5 bases and J by 2 bases, 9 bases remained unmatched. From germline, CDR1 is MNHEY and CDR2 SVGEGT. The DNA for the CDR3 is TGTGCCAGCAGTCGGACAGGCTTCGGGGGCAATCAGCCCCAGCATTTT. Amino acids: CASSRTGFGGNQPQHF.

The genes are TRBV20-1 and TRBJ1-6, with D possibly TRBD1 on 6 matching bases. The CDR3 spans 14 residues. Looked up from germline, CDR1 is DFQATT and CDR2 is SNEGSKA (reference sequence). The V and J ends lost 3 bases and 7 bases respectively, with 13 bases between them. CDR3 sequence: CSASGAQGNSPLHF. The CDR3 DNA is TGCAGTGCTAGTGGAGCCCAGGGGAATTCACCCCTCCACTTT.

The chain recombines TRBV30 with TRBJ2-7; a possible D gene is TRBD1 (6 bases). CDR1 is GTSNPN, CDR2 SVGIG, per germline (reference sequence). Deletions cut 1 base from V and 0 bases from J, with 19 bases between. The CDR3 has 17 amino acids. The CDR3 DNA follows: TGTGCCTGGAGTGATACAAAAACACCAGGGGCCTCCTACGAGCAGTACTTC. Amino acids: CAWSDTKTPGASYEQYF. Variable domain in full (rest from reference TRBV30 and TRBJ2-7): SQTIHQWPATLVQPVGSPLSLECTVEGTSNPNLYWYRQAAGRGLQLLFYSVGIGQISSEVPQNLSASRPQDRQFILSSKKLLLSDSGFYLCAWSDTKTPGASYEQYFGPGTRLTVT.

Comments on this clone: Other DNA sequences within the sample encode an identical CDR3. The CDR3: CASSSQGRGNQPQHF. The CDR3 DNA sequence: TGTGCCAGCAGTTCACAGGGACGGGGCAATCAGCCCCAGCATTTT. V usage is TRBV6-5 and J usage is TRBJ1-5; D is perhaps TRBD1 (6 bases). The CDR3 runs 15 residues. The germline CDR1 and CDR2 sequences are MNHEY and SVGAGI. V lost 4 bases to trimming and J lost 2 bases, with 12 bases between them.

The genes are TRBV11-3 and TRBJ2-1; possible D gene TRBD1, 7 bases. Germline lookup yields CDR1 SGHNT and CDR2 YENEEA. CDR3 length: 14 residues. Trimming pared 4 bases from V and 10 bases from J, leaving 17 bases between. Written as DNA, the CDR3 is TGTGCCAGCAGCTCAAGCCCAGGGGGGATCGAGCAGTTCTTC. This encodes CASSSSPGGIEQFF.

The V gene is TRBV13, the J gene TRBJ1-6; TRBD1 matches 8 bases. The CDR3 has 15 residues. V trimming: 5 bases; J trimming: 7 bases; junction bases outside the gene matches: 7. The germline V gene has CDR1 PRHDT and CDR2 FYEKMQ (reference sequence). This CDR3 reads CASSGRQGFNSPLHF. DNA for the CDR3: TGTGCCAGCAGCGGGAGACAGGGGTTCAATTCACCCCTCCACTTT.

CDR3 sequence (DNA): TGCGCCAGCAGCTTGGGCAGTACCAACACTGAAGCTTTCTTT. Translating it yields CASSLGSTNTEAFF. The chain joins TRBV5-1 to TRBJ1-1; unclear D gene. The CDR3 loop spans 14 amino acids. Germline V gene data show CDR1 as SGHRS and CDR2 as YFSETQ. V lost 0 bases to trimming and J lost 2 bases, with 8 bases between them.

This rearrangement joins TRBV28 to TRBJ1-4; D is undetermined. CDR3 length equals 15 residues. V was shortened by 2 bases and J by 8 bases, with 15 bases between the two germline ends. CDR1 and CDR2 from the germline V gene are MDHEN and SYDVKM. CDR3 loop: CASSLVAGREEKLFF. The DNA of the CDR3 is TGTGCCAGCAGTTTAGTGGCAGGCCGCGAGGAAAAACTGTTTTTT. The complete variable domain, with remaining parts taken from reference TRBV28 and TRBJ1-4, reads DVKVTQSSRYLVKRTGEKVFLECVQDMDHENMFWYRQDPGLGLRLIYFSYDVKMKEKGDIPEGYSVSREKKERFSLILESASTNQTSMYLCASSLVAGREEKLFFGSGTQLSVL.

This chain links TRBV29-1 with TRBJ1-1, with D unclear. The CDR3 spans 13 residues. Trimming shortened V by 4 bases and J by 3 bases, and 12 bases separated the two germline ends. CDR1 SQVTM and CDR2 ANQGSEA come from the germline V gene. The CDR3 protein is CSVAHGVDTEAFF. The CDR3 DNA sequence: TGCAGCGTTGCTCACGGGGTTGACACTGAAGCTTTCTTT.

The chain is built from TRBV15 and TRBJ1-6, with 9 nucleotides matching TRBD1. V dropped 4 bases and J dropped 12; count of bases not matched to a gene: 4. The CDR3 contains 13 residues. Germline V lookup: CDR1 LNHNV, CDR2 YYDKDF (reference sequence). CDR3 in amino acids: CATSKGQGLPLHF. The CDR3 nucleotides are TGTGCCACCAGCAAGGGACAGGGCTTACCCCTCCACTTT.

This chain joins TRBV20-1 and TRBJ2-2; D perhaps matches TRBD2 (6 bases). CDR1 is DFQATT and CDR2 is SNEGSKA in the germline V gene (reference sequence). There are 16 residues in the CDR3. V lost 3 bases, J lost 1 base, and 15 bases lay in between. The CDR3 DNA follows: TGCAGTGCTAGTGGTCGGGAGCTGAAGAACACCGGGGAGCTGTTTTTT. It yields the protein CSASGRELKNTGELFF.

The chain employs TRBV2 and TRBJ2-3, with 10 positions matching TRBD1. With V trimmed by 6 bases and J by 1 base, 7 bases remained unmatched. This CDR3 is 16 amino acids long. Germline V lookup: CDR1 SNHLY, CDR2 FYNNEI. The CDR3 bases are TGTGCCAGCAGCCCCCTTGGACAGGGGGGCACAGATACGCAGTATTTT. Protein sequence: CASSPLGQGGTDTQYF.